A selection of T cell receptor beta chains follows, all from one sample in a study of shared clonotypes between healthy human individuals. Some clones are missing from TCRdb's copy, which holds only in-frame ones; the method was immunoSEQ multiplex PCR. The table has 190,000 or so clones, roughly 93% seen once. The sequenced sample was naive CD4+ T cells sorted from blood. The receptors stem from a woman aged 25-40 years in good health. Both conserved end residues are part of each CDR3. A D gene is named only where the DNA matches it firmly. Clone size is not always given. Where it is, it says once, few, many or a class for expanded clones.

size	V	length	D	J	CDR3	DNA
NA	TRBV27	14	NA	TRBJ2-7	CASSRTITSYEQYF	TGTGCCAGCAGTCGGACTATCACCTCCTACGAGCAGTACTTC
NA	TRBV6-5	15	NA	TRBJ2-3	CASSYGTGIYDTQYF	TGTGCCAGCAGTTACGGAACAGGGATTTATGATACGCAGTATTTT
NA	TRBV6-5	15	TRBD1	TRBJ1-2	CASSGRGQGNYGYTF	TGTGCCAGCAGTGGCCGGGGACAGGGGAACTATGGCTACACCTTC
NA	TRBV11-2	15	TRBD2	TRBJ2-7	CASSLALAGLHEQYF	TGTGCCAGCAGCTTGGCCCTAGCGGGTCTCCACGAGCAGTACTTC
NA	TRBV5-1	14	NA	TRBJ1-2	CASSPPIDSYGYTF	TGCGCCAGCAGTCCGCCTATAGACAGCTATGGCTACACCTTC
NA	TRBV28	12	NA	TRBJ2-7	CASSFLEYEQYF	TGTGCCAGCAGTTTCTTAGAATACGAGCAGTACTTC
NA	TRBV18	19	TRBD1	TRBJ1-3	CASSPPSSAGTGSGNTIYF	TGTGCCAGCTCACCACCTTCCTCAGCCGGGACAGGGAGCGGAAACACCATATATTTT
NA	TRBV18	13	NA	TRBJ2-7	CASTSGTHYEQYF	TGTGCCAGCACATCCGGGACTCACTACGAGCAGTACTTC
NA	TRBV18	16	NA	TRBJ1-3	CASSPFMGVMGYTIYF	TGTGCCAGCTCACCATTTATGGGAGTAATGGGATACACCATATATTTT
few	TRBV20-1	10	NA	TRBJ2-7	CSATRDKQYF	TGCAGTGCGACCCGGGACAAGCAGTACTTC
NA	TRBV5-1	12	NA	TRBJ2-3	CASSLDPNTQYF	TGCGCCAGCAGCTTGGACCCGAATACGCAGTATTTT
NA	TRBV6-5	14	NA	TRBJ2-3	CASSSRTGADTQYF	TGTGCCAGCAGTTCCCGGACTGGGGCAGATACGCAGTATTTT
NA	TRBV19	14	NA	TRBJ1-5	CASSWGGVNQPQHF	TGTGCCAGTAGTTGGGGAGGGGTCAATCAGCCCCAGCATTTT
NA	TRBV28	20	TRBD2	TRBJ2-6	CASRKYSGSSVLTGANVLTF	TGTGCCAGCAGGAAATATAGCGGGAGCAGTGTCCTTACTGGGGCCAACGTCCTGACTTTC
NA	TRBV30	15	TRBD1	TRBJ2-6	CAWDQGASGANVLTF	TGTGCCTGGGATCAGGGGGCTTCTGGGGCCAACGTCCTGACTTTC
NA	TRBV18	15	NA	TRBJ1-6	CASSPLRGPDSPLHF	TGTGCCAGCTCTCCTCTGCGGGGGCCAGATTCACCCCTCCACTTT
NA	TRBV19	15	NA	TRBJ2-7	CASSVGQQKMGEQYF	TGTGCCAGTAGTGTTGGACAGCAGAAAATGGGGGAGCAGTACTTC
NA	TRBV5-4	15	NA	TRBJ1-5	CASSSMGELPQPQHF	TGTGCCAGCAGCAGTATGGGGGAGCTTCCTCAGCCCCAGCATTTT
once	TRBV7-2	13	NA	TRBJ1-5	CASSFGRSFPQHF	TGTGCCAGCAGCTTCGGGCGGAGTTTTCCCCAGCATTTT
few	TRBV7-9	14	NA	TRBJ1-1	CASSLIAGVPEAFF	TGTGCCAGCAGCTTGATAGCGGGGGTACCTGAAGCTTTCTTT
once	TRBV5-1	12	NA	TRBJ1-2	CASAGELYGYTF	TGCGCCAGCGCGGGAGAACTCTATGGCTACACCTTC
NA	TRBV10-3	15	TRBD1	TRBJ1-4	CAISERGQGGEKLFF	TGTGCCATCAGTGAGAGGGGACAGGGAGGCGAAAAACTGTTTTTT
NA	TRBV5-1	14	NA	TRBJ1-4	CASARGATNEKLFF	TGCGCCAGCGCCCGGGGCGCAACTAATGAAAAACTGTTTTTT
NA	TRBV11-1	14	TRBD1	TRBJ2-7	CASSLDRGTYEQYF	TGTGCCAGCAGCTTAGACAGGGGAACCTACGAGCAGTACTTC
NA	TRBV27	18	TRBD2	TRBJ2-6	CASSSFPAGGAGANVLTF	TGTGCCAGCAGTTCGTTTCCAGCGGGAGGGGCTGGGGCCAACGTCCTGACTTTC
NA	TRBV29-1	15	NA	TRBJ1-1	CSVAPKTGVNTEAFF	TGCAGCGTCGCCCCCAAAACGGGGGTGAACACTGAAGCTTTCTTT
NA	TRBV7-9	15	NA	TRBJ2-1	CASSPGRGSYNEQFF	TGTGCCAGCAGCCCTGGGCGGGGCTCCTACAATGAGCAGTTCTTC